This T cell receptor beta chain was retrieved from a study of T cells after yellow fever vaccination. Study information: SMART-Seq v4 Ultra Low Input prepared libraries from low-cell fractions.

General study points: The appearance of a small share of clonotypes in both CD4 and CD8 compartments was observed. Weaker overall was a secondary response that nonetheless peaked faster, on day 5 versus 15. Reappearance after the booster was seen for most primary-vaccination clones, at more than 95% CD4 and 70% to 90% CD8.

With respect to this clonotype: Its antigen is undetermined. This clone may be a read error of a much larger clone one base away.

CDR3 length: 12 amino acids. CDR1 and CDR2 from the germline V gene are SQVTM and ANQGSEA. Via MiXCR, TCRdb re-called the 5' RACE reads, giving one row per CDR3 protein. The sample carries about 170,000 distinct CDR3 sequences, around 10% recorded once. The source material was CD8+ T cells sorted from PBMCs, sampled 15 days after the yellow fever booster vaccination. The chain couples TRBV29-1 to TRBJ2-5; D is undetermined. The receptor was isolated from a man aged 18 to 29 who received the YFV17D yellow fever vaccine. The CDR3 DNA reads TGCACCGTCAGTGAGTCTGGTGAGACCGAGTACTTC. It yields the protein CTVSESGETEYF.